Many counts were recorded for the clone carrying this T cell receptor (beta chain). The antigen remains undetermined. The data are from a study of T cell clonality in common variable immunodeficiency. Study results and limitations: Reportedly, TCR beta sequences from common variable immunodeficiency showed fewer deletions and N-nucleotide insertions.

Here immunoSEQ multiplex PCR was the method, and the copy in TCRdb shows in-frame clones only, minus some. Recorded here are about 35,000 clones, none singletons. Source material: peripheral blood mononuclear cells. This sequence was found in a person aged 18 to 75 in good health.

The covered CDR3 bases are TGCGCCAGCAGACACCGGGACTCCGACAACACC. Amino acid sequence: CASRHRDSDNT. The whole CDR3 protein reads CASRHRDSDNTIYF. V and J are TRBV5-1 and TRBJ1-3; maybe TRBD1 (5 bases). The read comes to an end 3 residues before the CDR3 does, leaving the germline J gene to fill in the end. CDR3 length: 14 amino acids. The V gene lost 5 bases and the J gene lost 7 bases, with 16 bases spanning the gap. Germline V gene lookup returns CDR1 SGHRS and CDR2 YFSETQ.